This paragraph reports one TCR beta chain. Its antigen remains unidentified. Base-call qualities are not available, and no considerably larger clone is one nucleotide away. TCRbeta CDR3 regions were amplified from genomic DNA using the immunoSEQ Assay, a bias-controlled multiplex PCR. As for how the authors treated the data: Nucleated cell counts per sample were estimated from amplification of reference gene primers within the assay. Sequence reads were collapsed and filtered to measure the absolute abundance of every unique TCRbeta CDR3 rearrangement. For each sample, productive Simpson clonality was calculated as the square root of Simpson's diversity index over productive rearrangements. Here the immuneACCESS table is served through TCRdb, limited to in-frame sequences with V and J called. Missing clones are a known gap in these copies; in checked studies unresolved V genes cover under half, and the rest lacks a known reason. For V, J and clone size, that table is used; D and trimming come from the DNA. The sample table contains some 200,000 clones; only one count was recorded for approximately 87% of them. The ten largest clones take up 11% of the sample.

CDR1 and CDR2 are drawn from the germline V gene: SGHTA, FQGNSA. Counted from cysteine to phenylalanine, this CDR3 has 15 amino acids. Solely the CDR3 DNA is kept, with 45 bases framed from the first base. The germline V and J ends show losses of 6 bases and 2 bases respectively, and no gene match explains 6 bases of the junction. The sample originates from a study of blood T cell repertoires in COVID-19 (dated by TCRdb to the early 2020s). For context, the study as a whole: The collaborator samples originated in the United States, Italy and Spain and spanned the acute and convalescent phases of COVID-19. Subjects who had been exposed to COVID-19, were actively infected with it, or had recovered from it provided the deeply sampled blood TCRbeta repertoires that made up the dataset. A de-identified subject ID, COVID-19 status, age in years and sex were almost always included in the sample metadata. The prospective study material was composed of cDNA or gDNA derived from T cells, B-cell-depleted T cells, or PBMCs. Where available, HLA class I and class II types were obtained from metadata supplied by the sample provider rather than from assay-based typing. The repertoires were made available in a free public database intended to serve as a resource for research on the immune response to SARS-CoV-2. The samples were drawn from the first 160 participants of the ongoing ImmuneRACE study and from more than 1,000 subjects provided by 6 global collaborators. Broad study findings and their caveats: The amount of clinical and demographic metadata varied by source and participant and was provided uncurated.

One collaborating source in Seattle enrolled patients while the patients were actively infected and followed the patients over time throughout the course of disease. Whole blood was collected in K2EDTA tubes by collaborating institutions according to the institutions' own protocols. For TCRbeta analysis, collaborators shipped samples as frozen whole blood, isolated PBMCs, or DNA extracted from either of those sample types. The sequencing sample was made of peripheral blood. This TCR came from an older woman with COVID-19, enrolled during active disease. The sequence links TRBV7-2 to TRBJ1-5; 8 bases in between match TRBD1. In nucleotide form, the sequence is TGTGCCAGCAGTCCGGACAGGGCTGGCAATCAGCCCCAGCATTTT. This yields the protein CASSPDRAGNQPQHF.